This TCR beta chain was observed in a study of preoperative IRX-2 immunotherapy in early breast cancer. The CDR3 length is 13 residues. Germline loops: CDR1 MNHNS, CDR2 SASEGT. Between the trimmed V and J ends, which lost 8 bases and 0 bases, there was a span of 10 bases. TCRdb keeps only in-frame clones here, not all; method: immunoSEQ multiplex PCR. The sample comprises fewer than 70,000 clones, approximately 93% of which are singletons, and around 1.7% rests with the top ten. Treatment here: preoperative locoregional IRX-2 cytokine immunotherapy. This phase Ib study tested locoregional IRX-2 cytokine immunotherapy given before surgery.

This clonotype was sampled from a human donor with breast cancer. The chain recombines TRBV6-1 with TRBJ1-2; D ambiguous. Sampling was carried out from a patient treated with IRX-2 immunotherapy. The CDR3 spells CASGPRTNYGYTF. In DNA, the CDR3 is TGTGCCAGCGGACCTAGGACTAACTATGGCTACACCTTC.